A selection of T cell receptor beta chains follows, all from one sample in a study of T cell responses to AZD1222 COVID-19 vaccine. Assay used: immunoSEQ multiplex PCR; TCRdb lists only in-frame clones, some missing. Here the sample spans over 100,000 clones, around 87% being singletons. The material sequenced was peripheral blood, taken on day 0 of AZD1222 vaccination. These receptors originate from an adult in good health. The CDR3 runs from the conserved cysteine through the conserved F or W. The D gene is left open where the match is weak. Some rows have no size entry. The others give once, few or many, or a class for an expanded clone.

length	V	J	size	D	CDR3	DNA
15	TRBV7-3	TRBJ2-1	-	-	CASSLEHGTYNEQFF	TGTGCCAGCAGCTTGGAGCATGGGACCTACAATGAGCAGTTCTTC
13	TRBV11-3	TRBJ2-5	-	-	CASSYKGGETQYF	TGTGCCAGCAGTTATAAGGGGGGAGAGACCCAGTACTTC
14	TRBV6-5	TRBJ2-7	-	-	CASGPTPNSYEQYF	TGTGCCAGCGGTCCGACCCCCAACTCCTACGAGCAGTACTTC
11	TRBV20-1	TRBJ2-5	-	-	CSAWGTETQYF	TGCAGTGCTTGGGGCACGGAGACCCAGTACTTC
16	TRBV2	TRBJ2-7	-	TRBD2	CASRPRLAGRQYEQYF	TGTGCCAGCAGGCCACGACTAGCGGGACGCCAATACGAGCAGTACTTC
12	TRBV27	TRBJ2-3	-	-	CASSLSPDTQYF	TGTGCCAGCAGTTTATCGCCAGATACGCAGTATTTT
15	TRBV4-2	TRBJ2-4	-	-	CASSPPGLAKNIQYF	TGTGCCAGCAGCCCCCCTGGGCTAGCCAAAAACATTCAGTACTTC
12	TRBV28	TRBJ1-3	-	TRBD1	CASTGAGNTIYF	TGTGCCAGTACAGGGGCCGGAAACACCATATATTTT
18	TRBV27	TRBJ1-5	-	TRBD1	CASSLFGTGDGGNQPQHF	TGTGCCAGCAGTTTATTCGGGACAGGGGATGGGGGCAATCAGCCCCAGCATTTT
11	TRBV29-1	TRBJ2-1	once	-	CSVEGPDEQFF	TGCAGCGTTGAAGGTCCGGATGAGCAGTTCTTC
15	TRBV7-9	TRBJ2-1	-	TRBD2	CASSIPGLVFNEQFF	TGTGCCAGCAGCATCCCGGGACTAGTTTTCAATGAGCAGTTCTTC
14	TRBV4-3	TRBJ1-3	-	-	CASSQDSSGNTIYF	TGCGCCAGCAGCCAAGACAGCTCTGGAAACACCATATATTTT
13	TRBV29-1	TRBJ2-5	-	-	CSGQGGRVGTQYF	TGCAGCGGGCAGGGTGGCCGGGTTGGGACCCAGTACTTC
17	TRBV4-1	TRBJ2-1	-	-	CASSRGGVAVMGNEQFF	TGCGCCAGCAGCCGAGGTGGGGTAGCGGTCATGGGGAATGAGCAGTTCTTC
13	TRBV20-1	TRBJ2-7	many	-	CSASIPSVGEQYF	TGCAGTGCTAGTATCCCTAGCGTTGGCGAGCAGTACTTC
15	TRBV19	TRBJ1-5	few	-	CASSIDNRSNQPQHF	TGTGCCAGTAGTATAGATAACCGTAGCAATCAGCCCCAGCATTTT
12	TRBV6-5	TRBJ2-2	-	-	CAGRPDTGELFF	TGTGCCGGGAGACCAGACACCGGGGAGCTGTTTTTT
12	TRBV28	TRBJ1-6	-	-	CASSLGNSPLHF	TGTGCCAGCAGTTTAGGGAATTCACCCCTCCACTTT
17	TRBV27	TRBJ2-7	-	TRBD2	CASSFREPSGPFYEQYF	TGTGCCAGCAGTTTCCGAGAACCTAGCGGACCCTTCTACGAGCAGTACTTC
16	TRBV10-3	TRBJ2-2	-	-	CAISESSHSDSGELFF	TGTGCCATCAGTGAGTCGAGCCACTCGGATTCCGGGGAGCTGTTTTTT
16	TRBV4-2	TRBJ2-5	-	TRBD2	CASSQDRASGQETQYF	TGTGCCAGCAGCCAAGATCGGGCTAGCGGACAAGAGACCCAGTACTTC
13	TRBV4-1	TRBJ2-3	-	-	CASSQVGADTQYF	TGCGCCAGCAGCCAAGTGGGGGCAGATACGCAGTATTTT
15	TRBV25-1	TRBJ2-7	-	TRBD1	CASSDLRGYEYEQYF	TGTGCCAGCAGTGACCTCAGGGGGTACGAATACGAGCAGTACTTC
13	TRBV6-5	TRBJ1-2	-	-	CASSLGDDYGYTF	TGTGCCAGCAGCTTAGGGGATGACTATGGCTACACCTTC
13	TRBV7-2	TRBJ1-3	-	-	CASSYRAGNTIYF	TGTGCCAGCAGCTACAGGGCTGGAAACACCATATATTTT
15	TRBV7-2	TRBJ2-7	-	-	CASSHRYAGTYEQYF	TGTGCCAGCAGCCACCGTTATGCCGGGACCTACGAGCAGTACTTC
14	TRBV11-2	TRBJ2-3	-	-	CASSLTPSTDTQYF	TGTGCCAGCAGCTTAACACCTAGCACAGATACGCAGTATTTT
13	TRBV6-5	TRBJ1-4	-	-	CASRDILNEKLFF	TGTGCCAGCAGAGACATCCTGAATGAAAAACTGTTTTTT
14	TRBV10-2	TRBJ2-2	-	TRBD1	CASSGTGGSGELFF	TGCGCCAGCAGTGGAACAGGGGGCAGCGGGGAGCTGTTTTTT
15	TRBV20-1	TRBJ2-7	once	TRBD2	CSASSASGADYEQYF	TGCAGTGCTAGTTCAGCTAGCGGGGCGGACTACGAGCAGTACTTC
15	TRBV11-2	TRBJ2-3	-	-	CASSSRQKPTDTQYF	TGTGCCAGCAGCTCCAGACAGAAACCCACAGATACGCAGTATTTT
13	TRBV11-2	TRBJ2-1	few	-	CASSLRRGNEQFF	TGTGCCAGCAGCTTAAGGAGGGGCAATGAGCAGTTCTTC
14	TRBV6-5	TRBJ1-3	-	-	CASSLTYSGNTIYF	TGTGCCAGCAGTTTAACTTATTCTGGAAACACCATATATTTT
14	TRBV7-9	TRBJ1-1	once	-	CASSRNERDTEAFF	TGTGCCAGCAGCCGAAATGAACGGGACACTGAAGCTTTCTTT
14	TRBV3-1/TRBV3-2	TRBJ1-3	-	TRBD1	CASSPTGKGNTIYF	TGTGCCAGCAGCCCGACAGGGAAGGGAAACACCATATATTTT
14	TRBV27	TRBJ1-4	-	-	CASSSDRLTEKLFF	TGTGCCAGCAGCTCCGACAGGCTCACCGAAAAACTGTTTTTT
14	TRBV5-1	TRBJ1-4	-	TRBD1	CASSSTGTNEKLFF	TGCGCCAGCAGCTCGACAGGGACGAATGAAAAACTGTTTTTT
12	TRBV5-4	TRBJ2-1	-	TRBD2	CASSWGGNEQFF	TGTGCCAGCAGCTGGGGGGGGAATGAGCAGTTCTTC
12	TRBV28	TRBJ1-5	-	-	CASSSGVQPQHF	TGTGCCAGCAGTTCCGGGGTGCAGCCCCAGCATTTT
15	TRBV3-1/TRBV3-2	TRBJ2-7	few	TRBD1	CASSPTRDRAREQYF	TGTGCCAGCAGCCCCACACGGGACAGGGCAAGGGAGCAGTACTTC
13	TRBV10-1	TRBJ2-1	once	-	CASSSGSTWEQFF	TGCGCCAGCAGTAGCGGCTCGACTTGGGAGCAGTTCTTC
12	TRBV18	TRBJ1-5	-	-	CASSPNNQPQHF	TGTGCCAGCTCACCAAATAATCAGCCCCAGCATTTT
14	TRBV6-5	TRBJ2-1	-	TRBD1	CASSRDRGHNEQFF	TGTGCCAGCAGCCGGGACAGGGGACACAATGAGCAGTTCTTC
14	TRBV11-2	TRBJ1-4	-	TRBD1	CASSLRLGGGKLFF	TGTGCCAGCAGCTTAAGGCTAGGGGGCGGAAAACTGTTTTTT
14	TRBV5-4	TRBJ2-7	-	-	CASSLDLVSYEQYF	TGTGCCAGCAGCTTGGATCTAGTTTCCTACGAGCAGTACTTC
16	TRBV28	TRBJ2-2	-	TRBD2	CASSRGTSGGAGELFF	TGTGCCAGCAGCCGAGGGACTAGCGGGGGGGCCGGGGAGCTGTTTTTT
20	TRBV4-1	TRBJ1-6	-	TRBD1	CASSQPNRDRRSSYNSPLHF	TGCGCCAGCAGCCAACCTAACCGGGACAGAAGAAGCTCCTATAATTCACCCCTCCACTTT
13	TRBV2	TRBJ1-4	-	TRBD1	CASTQEDRGVLFF	TGTGCCAGCACCCAGGAGGACAGGGGTGTACTGTTTTTT
15	TRBV18	TRBJ2-1	-	-	CASSPFSTSDNEQFF	TGTGCCAGCTCACCATTCAGTACCTCTGACAATGAGCAGTTCTTC
14	TRBV4-1	TRBJ2-2	-	-	CASSQQGGTGELFF	TGCGCCAGCAGCCAGCAAGGGGGCACCGGGGAGCTGTTTTTT
14	TRBV10-3	TRBJ1-3	-	TRBD1	CAISDRGSGNTIYF	TGTGCCATCAGTGACAGGGGGTCTGGAAACACCATATATTTT
13	TRBV5-8	TRBJ2-3	-	-	CASTGARTDTQYF	TGTGCCAGCACCGGGGCTAGGACAGATACGCAGTATTTT
15	TRBV2	TRBJ1-2	-	-	CASSHVKPGDYGYTF	TGTGCCAGCAGTCACGTAAAACCAGGGGACTATGGCTACACCTTC
14	TRBV5-4	TRBJ2-3	-	-	CASKMDSATDTQYF	TGTGCCAGCAAGATGGACTCCGCCACAGATACGCAGTATTTT
12	TRBV16	TRBJ1-5	-	-	CASSPGGQPQHF	TGTGCCAGCAGCCCCGGGGGGCAGCCCCAGCATTTT
14	TRBV19	TRBJ2-1	-	-	CASSIGARENEQFF	TGTGCCAGTAGTATAGGGGCCAGGGAAAATGAGCAGTTCTTC
15	TRBV7-8	TRBJ2-3	-	-	CASSLGPRGADTQYF	TGTGCCAGCAGCTTAGGACCCCGCGGGGCAGATACGCAGTATTTT